The sample holds many counts of the clone carrying this TCR beta chain. Its antigen is as yet unknown. These data come from a study of identical twins. Notes on the study in general: Instead of following the same donors, the conclusions were based on cross-sectional statistical analysis. In monozygotic twins, models underestimated the sharing of out-of-frame TCR alpha.

CDR3 length equals 15 residues. Germline CDR1 reads DFQATT; CDR2 reads SNEGSKA (reference sequence). V trimming: 1 base; J trimming: 5 bases; junction bases outside the gene matches: 6. Template switching added a universal primer binding site, and final cDNA carried unique molecular identifiers. In TCRdb, the 5' RACE reads were re-called with MiXCR into one record per CDR3 protein. The sample contains around 670,000 distinct CDR3 sequences, roughly 6% of which appear only once. Sequencing was done on a sample of naive T cells sorted from blood. The J gene is TRBJ2-1, the V gene TRBV20-1; 9 bases map to TRBD2. This TCR derives from a man younger than 35 in good health. CDR3 sequence (DNA): TGCAGTGCTAGAGCATTGCGGGAGGGGAACAATGAGCAGTTCTTC. Protein sequence: CSARALREGNNEQFF.